Presented here are 8 T cell receptor beta chains from one specimen sequenced in a study of blood T cell repertoires in COVID-19. TCRdb's copy holds only in-frame clones and misses some; the assay was immunoSEQ multiplex PCR. The repertoire has about 92,000 clones, approximately 70% of them found once; the top ten carry about 26%. The sample taken for sequencing was peripheral blood. These receptors originate from a woman in her sixties or seventies in a cohort sampled during active or convalescent COVID-19.

The chain employs TRBV28 and TRBJ2-1, with D possibly TRBD2 on 6 matching bases. Deletions cut 3 bases from V and 0 bases from J, with 9 bases between. The germline V gene encodes CDR1 MDHEN and CDR2 SYDVKM. This CDR3 has 15 amino acids. The CDR3 loop is CASSFGGSSYNEQFF. The CDR3 bases are TGTGCCAGCAGTTTTGGAGGGAGCTCCTACAATGAGCAGTTCTTC.

In its sample, this clone was seen many times. The chain employs TRBV5-4 and TRBJ2-7; D ambiguous. The germline V gene has CDR1 SGHNT and CDR2 YYREEE (reference sequence). V lost 0 bases, J lost 6 bases, and 16 bases lay in between. This CDR3 region has 15 residues. Here the CDR3 DNA reads TGTGCCAGCAGCTTGGCCTCGCGAACCCTAAGCGAGCAGTACTTC. Residues: CASSLASRTLSEQYF.

This clone has a single count. This sequence joins TRBV2 and TRBJ1-1; D is uncertain. Germline V gene data show CDR1 as SNHLY and CDR2 as FYNNEI. The CDR3 loop spans 12 amino acids. V was cut by 9 bases and J by 1 base, with 9 bases left in between. Here the CDR3 DNA reads TGTGCCAGAGCGGCCCCGAACACTGAAGCTTTCTTT. Its protein product is CARAAPNTEAFF.

The V gene is TRBV18, the J gene TRBJ2-7; D ambiguous. The germline V gene encodes CDR1 KGHSH and CDR2 LQKENI. This CDR3 is built from 14 residues. The V and J ends lost 3 bases and 3 bases respectively, with 12 bases between them. The CDR3 is CASSPETGNYEQYF. CDR3 in DNA: TGTGCCAGCTCACCCGAGACGGGTAACTACGAGCAGTACTTC. Looking up the rest from reference TRBV18 and TRBJ2-7 gives the full variable domain: NAGVMQNPRHLVRRRGQEARLRCSPMKGHSHVYWYRQLPEEGLKFMVYLQKENIIDESGMPKERFSAEFPKEGPSILRIQQVVRGDSAAYFCASSPETGNYEQYFGPGTRLTVT.

V is TRBV19 and J is TRBJ2-3, with TRBD1 matching over 11 bases. This CDR3 is built from 16 residues. With V trimmed by 4 bases and J by 6 bases, 9 bases remained unmatched. Germline lookup yields CDR1 LNHDA and CDR2 SQIVND (reference sequence). CDR3 in amino acids: CASSKDRGPDSDTQYF. The DNA for the CDR3 is TGTGCCAGTAGTAAGGACAGGGGGCCAGATTCGGATACGCAGTATTTT.

The chain is built from TRBV28 and TRBJ2-1; weak D call: TRBD2 (6 bases). In germline, CDR1 is MDHEN, CDR2 SYDVKM. This CDR3 has 15 amino acids. V gave up 5 bases and J gave up 7 bases, with 18 bases separating them. CDR3 loop: CASSEHYSGTNEQFF. The CDR3 DNA reads as TGTGCCAGCAGTGAACACTACTCGGGGACTAATGAGCAGTTCTTC.

This chain links TRBV4-3 with TRBJ2-1; TRBD2 aligns across 10 bases. The V gene end was trimmed by 2 bases and the J gene end by 8 bases; junction bases not matched to a gene: 9. Germline V lookup: CDR1 LGHNA, CDR2 YSLEER. The CDR3 has 16 amino acids. CDR3 sequence (DNA): TGCGCCAGCAGCCAAAGATCAGCGGGGGGGCGAGATGAGCAGTTCTTC. Residues: CASSQRSAGGRDEQFF.

This rearrangement joins TRBV5-1 to TRBJ2-1; 14 nucleotides align to TRBD2. With V trimmed by 4 bases and J by 3 bases, 9 bases remained unmatched. Looked up from germline, CDR1 is SGHRS and CDR2 is YFSETQ. The CDR3 is made up of 18 amino acids. The CDR3 reads CASSHGLAGGYGYNEQFF. CDR3 sequence (DNA): TGCGCCAGCAGCCACGGACTAGCGGGGGGCTACGGCTACAATGAGCAGTTCTTC.